This T cell receptor (beta chain) was sequenced during a study of blood T cells in healthy people across ages. This clonotype was counted a few times. The antigen is unknown. Study-wide results and caveats: Bulk PBMC profiling left naive and antigen-experienced comparisons inconclusive.

With a J-beta primer mix and a sample-barcoded 5' primer, a second PCR ran about 7 to 11 cycles. Unique molecular identifiers of 12 random nucleotides labeled each cDNA. A single record per CDR3 protein comes from TCRdb applying MiXCR to the 5' RACE reads. The sample has 850,000 to 1,300,000 distinct CDR3 sequences, 40% to 55% seen once. V was pared by 6 bases and J by 5 bases, with 17 bases between. This CDR3 spans 14 amino acids. Germline CDR1 LGHDT, CDR2 YNNKEL (reference sequence). The chain uses TRBV3-1 and TRBJ2-7, with D possibly TRBD1 on 5 matching bases. Input material: blood. This TCR derives from a woman aged 55-69 years in good health. The CDR3 is CASSSDSGRDEQYF. The DNA of the CDR3 is TGTGCCAGCAGTTCCGACTCCGGCAGGGACGAGCAGTACTTC.